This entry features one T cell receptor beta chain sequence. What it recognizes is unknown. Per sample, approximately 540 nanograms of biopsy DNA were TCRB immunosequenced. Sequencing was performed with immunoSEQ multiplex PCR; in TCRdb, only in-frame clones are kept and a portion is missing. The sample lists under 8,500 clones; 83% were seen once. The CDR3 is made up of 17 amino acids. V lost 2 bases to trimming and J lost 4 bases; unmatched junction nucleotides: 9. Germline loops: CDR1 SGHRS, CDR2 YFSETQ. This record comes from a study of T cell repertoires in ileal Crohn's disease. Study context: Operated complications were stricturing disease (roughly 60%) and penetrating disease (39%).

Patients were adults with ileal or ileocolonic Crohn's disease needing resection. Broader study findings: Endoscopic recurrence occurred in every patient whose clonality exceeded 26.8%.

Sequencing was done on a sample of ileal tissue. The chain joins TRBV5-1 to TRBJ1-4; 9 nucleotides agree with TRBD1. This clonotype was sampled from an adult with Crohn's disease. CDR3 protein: CASSFTWGQGLNEKLFF. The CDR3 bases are TGCGCCAGCAGCTTCACTTGGGGACAGGGCCTTAATGAAAAACTGTTTTTT. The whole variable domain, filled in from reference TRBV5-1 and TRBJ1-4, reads KAGVTQTPRYLIKTRGQQVTLSCSPISGHRSVSWYQQTPGQGLQFLFEYFSETQRNKGNFPGRFSGRQFSNSRSEMNVSTLELGDSALYLCASSFTWGQGLNEKLFFGSGTQLSVL.